The present TCR beta chain was sequenced within a study of blood T cell repertoires in COVID-19. The wider study: Spain, Italy and the United States supplied samples that represented acute and convalescent COVID-19. From T cells, B-cell-depleted T cells, or PBMCs came the material, which was cDNA or gDNA.

Germline lookup yields CDR1 LNHDA and CDR2 SQIVND (reference sequence). There are 18 residues in the CDR3. Trimming removed 2 bases from V and 0 bases from J, with 19 bases in between. Study processing details: Amplified reference gene primers provided the basis for estimating nucleated cell counts. Generated by immunoSEQ multiplex PCR, the TCRdb table keeps only in-frame clones and is missing some. That table is the source of V, J and clone size, and D and trimming were worked out from the DNA. The sample has tens of thousands of clones, approximately 82% seen once; the top ten hold just under 25%. The sequenced sample consisted of peripheral blood. This chain links TRBV19 with TRBJ1-1; possibly TRBD1 for D (6 bases). The TCR was taken from a man aged 55 to 69 with acute or convalescent COVID-19. The CDR3 sequence is CASSIRRQALSLNTEAFF. The CDR3 DNA reads TGTGCCAGTAGTATAAGGAGACAGGCCTTAAGTTTGAACACTGAAGCTTTCTTT.